This passage covers 29 T cell receptor beta chains from one sample sequenced in a study of blood T cell repertoires in COVID-19. Only in-frame clones appear in the TCRdb table, and some are missing; sequencing was by immunoSEQ multiplex PCR. The table includes 230,000 or so clones, 88% detected once. Sample: PBMCs or T cells enriched from blood (not recorded which). Receptors originate from a woman in her twenties or thirties who had recovered from COVID-19.

This clone has only one observation. The J gene is TRBJ2-3, the V gene TRBV3-1 (or the pseudogene TRBV3-2); no reliable D call. The CDR3 runs 13 residues. V lost 4 bases and J 4 bases, leaving 9 bases between the germline ends. The germline gives CDR1 LGHDT, CDR2 YNNKEL (reference sequence). The CDR3 is CASSPKSADTQYF. DNA of the CDR3: TGTGCCAGCAGCCCCAAGTCGGCAGATACGCAGTATTTT.

The chain joins TRBV7-6 to TRBJ2-5; maybe TRBD2 (6 bases). V was cut by 0 bases and J by 4 bases, with 15 bases left in between. Looked up from germline, CDR1 is SGHVS and CDR2 is FNYEAQ. The CDR3 is 16 residues long. Written as DNA, the CDR3 is TGTGCCAGCAGCTTAGCCCGCCGGGACGGGGGAGAGACCCAGTACTTC. This codes for CASSLARRDGGETQYF.

This clone came up a few times. This sequence joins TRBV7-9 and TRBJ1-5, with D tentatively TRBD1 (5 bases). The CDR3 contains 17 residues. Trimming took off 1 base at V and 0 bases at J, with 13 bases between the two ends. Germline assignment: CDR1 SEHNR and CDR2 FQNEAQ (reference sequence). CDR3 residues: CASSLEMGQGSNQPQHF. The CDR3 coding sequence is TGTGCCAGCAGCTTAGAGATGGGGCAGGGTAGCAATCAGCCCCAGCATTTT.

This clone was seen just once. The rearrangement links TRBV5-4 to TRBJ2-1, with 10 bases lining up with TRBD2. Germline loops: CDR1 SGHNT, CDR2 YYREEE (reference sequence). This CDR3 has 16 residues. Unmatched junction bases numbered 2, after V lost 2 bases and J lost 0 bases. The CDR3 DNA reads as TGTGCCAGCAGCTTACTAGCGGGGTACTCCTACAATGAGCAGTTCTTC. Protein product: CASSLLAGYSYNEQFF.

This chain connects TRBV5-5 to TRBJ1-5, with unresolved D. Looked up from germline, CDR1 is SGHKS and CDR2 is YYEKEE (reference sequence). Trimming cost V 2 bases and J 5 bases, with 14 bases left between them. The CDR3 is made up of 15 amino acids. CDR3 sequence: CASSFGQAEYQPQHF. For the CDR3, the DNA is TGTGCCAGCAGCTTTGGCCAGGCAGAGTATCAGCCCCAGCATTTT.

This chain uses TRBV19 with TRBJ1-5; no definite D call. Germline CDR1 reads LNHDA; CDR2 reads SQIVND (reference sequence). Trimming removed 6 bases at V and 4 bases at J, with 16 bases between. This CDR3 region has 15 residues. CDR3 sequence: CASSAHRGKNQPQHF. In DNA form, the CDR3 reads TGTGCCAGTAGCGCGCACCGGGGTAAAAATCAGCCCCAGCATTTT.

This clone was detected only a few times. The chain combines TRBV19 with TRBJ2-3; possibly TRBD2 for D (6 bases). Trimming removed 6 bases at V and 3 bases at J, with 22 bases between. The V gene's germline CDR1 is LNHDA and CDR2 SQIVND (reference sequence). The CDR3 is 17 amino acids. This chain's CDR3 is CASSLPGDDQRTDTQYF. The CDR3 coding sequence is TGTGCCAGTAGCCTCCCGGGGGACGATCAAAGGACAGATACGCAGTATTTT.

This rearrangement joins TRBV9 to TRBJ2-1, with TRBD2 matching 14 bases. The germline CDR1 and CDR2 sequences are SGDLS and YYNGEE. V lost 4 bases and J lost 3; bases outside the gene matches: 12. The CDR3 is 19 residues long. This chain's CDR3 is CASSTRTSGGSFDYNEQFF. The CDR3 DNA follows: TGTGCCAGCAGCACAAGGACTAGCGGGGGGAGTTTCGACTACAATGAGCAGTTCTTC. The full variable domain, rest sourced from reference TRBV9 and TRBJ2-1, is DSGVTQTPKHLITATGQRVTLRCSPRSGDLSVYWYQQSLDQGLQFLIQYYNGEERAKGNILERFSAQQFPDLHSELNLSSLELGDSALYFCASSTRTSGGSFDYNEQFFGPGTRLTVL.

This clone was observed once. This chain links TRBV14 with TRBJ2-3; a possible D gene is TRBD2 (5 bases). Germline V lookup: CDR1 SGHDN, CDR2 FVKESK. CDR3 size: 15 residues. Trimming shortened V by 4 bases and J by 0 bases, and 11 bases separated the two germline ends. This chain's CDR3 is CASSPAAGSTDTQYF. The CDR3 coding sequence is TGTGCCAGCAGCCCAGCGGCTGGGAGCACAGATACGCAGTATTTT.

The CDR3 is CASILDTGNQPQHF. The CDR3 region has the DNA TGTGCCAGCATATTGGACACGGGCAATCAGCCCCAGCATTTT. This chain uses TRBV6-6 with TRBJ1-5; D may be TRBD1 (5 bases). Between the trimmed V and J ends, which lost 7 bases and 2 bases, there was a span of 12 bases. The CDR3 contains 14 residues. The germline V gene has CDR1 MNHNY and CDR2 SVGAGI (reference sequence).

The chain recombines TRBV5-1 with TRBJ2-5; TRBD2 matches 12 bases. The CDR3 spans 17 residues. J gave up 5 bases and V 4 bases, and 12 bases lay outside the gene matches. Germline V gene sequence: CDR1 SGHRS, CDR2 YFSETQ. CDR3 bases: TGCGCCAGCAGCATACAGCAACTAGCGGGGGGTGGTGAGACCCAGTACTTC. Amino acids: CASSIQQLAGGGETQYF. The full variable domain, its missing parts supplied by reference TRBV5-1 and TRBJ2-5, is KAGVTQTPRYLIKTRGQQVTLSCSPISGHRSVSWYQQTPGQGLQFLFEYFSETQRNKGNFPGRFSGRQFSNSRSEMNVSTLELGDSALYLCASSIQQLAGGGETQYFGPGTRLLVL.

CDR3 sequence (DNA): TGTGCCAGTAGTCCCCTGACTAGCGAGGGAGAGACCCAGTACTTC. Translation: CASSPLTSEGETQYF. V gene TRBV19 combines with J gene TRBJ2-5; 8 nucleotides agree with TRBD2. The CDR3 is made up of 15 amino acids. Germline loops: CDR1 LNHDA, CDR2 SQIVND (reference sequence). The ends lost 5 bases at V and 4 bases at J; junction bases unmatched: 9.

This clone appeared a few times. The rearrangement uses TRBV19 and TRBJ1-1; a possible D gene is TRBD1 (6 bases). V lost 7 bases to trimming and J lost 5 bases, with 17 bases between them. The CDR3 is 14 residues long. CDR1 and CDR2 from the germline V gene are LNHDA and SQIVND (reference sequence). The chain's CDR3 is CASTNPGADTEAFF. CDR3 in DNA: TGTGCCAGTACCAACCCAGGGGCGGATACTGAAGCTTTCTTT.

The V gene is TRBV6-2 or TRBV6-3, the J gene TRBJ2-2; perhaps TRBD1 as D (5 bases). The CDR3 has 13 amino acids. Trimming removed 5 bases from V and 7 bases from J, with 11 bases in between. The germline V gene encodes CDR1 MNHEY and CDR2 SVGEGT. The CDR3 DNA sequence: TGTGCCAGCAGTCCCCCAGGGTTCGGGGAGCTGTTTTTT. Its translation: CASSPPGFGELFF.

J is TRBJ2-7 and V is TRBV19; 8 positions agree with TRBD1. Germline V gene lookup returns CDR1 LNHDA and CDR2 SQIVND (reference sequence). Trimming cost V 3 bases and J 5 bases; bases outside gene matches: 3. This CDR3 is 13 amino acids long. The DNA for the CDR3 is TGTGCCAGTAGTATTGGGACAGGCAACGAGCAGTACTTC. Translation gives CASSIGTGNEQYF.

The chain uses TRBV7-9 and TRBJ2-3; D gene unclear. The V and J ends lost 5 bases and 10 bases respectively, with 13 bases between them. Looked up from germline, CDR1 is SEHNR and CDR2 is FQNEAQ (reference sequence). The CDR3 contains 12 residues. The DNA of the CDR3 is TGTGCCAGCAGCCCGGAGCCCGGTGCGCAGTATTTT. It yields the protein CASSPEPGAQYF.

In its sample, this clone was seen once. This chain uses TRBV6-4 with TRBJ2-2; tentatively, D is TRBD1 (5 bases). V lost 0 bases and J lost 4, with 9 bases in between. This CDR3 is 15 amino acids long. Germline V gives CDR1 MRHNA, CDR2 SNTAGT. CDR3 nucleotide sequence: TGTGCCAGCAGTGACTCATGGGGCGGCACCGGGGAGCTGTTTTTT. This encodes CASSDSWGGTGELFF.

The gene calls are TRBV4-3 and TRBJ1-4, with TRBD1 matching 8 bases. This CDR3 comprises 17 residues. J gave up 7 bases and V 0 bases, and 10 bases lay outside the gene matches. Germline CDR1 LGHNA, CDR2 YSLEER. CDR3 DNA: TGCGCCAGCAGCCAAGAAGGTTGGAACGGACAGGGTGAAAAACTGTTTTTT. Its translation: CASSQEGWNGQGEKLFF.

The chain uses TRBV7-2 and TRBJ1-4; no reliable D call. Trimming cost V 0 bases and J 8 bases, with 7 bases left between them. The CDR3 extends over 13 amino acids. Germline values: CDR1 SGHTA, CDR2 FQGNSA. In DNA, the CDR3 is TGTGCCAGCAGCTTAGCGGCTGTAGAAAAACTGTTTTTT. Its protein is CASSLAAVEKLFF. The variable domain in full, with the rest retrieved from reference TRBV7-2 and TRBJ1-4, is GAGVSQSPSNKVTEKGKDVELRCDPISGHTALYWYRQSLGQGLEFLIYFQGNSAPDKSGLPSDRFSAERTGGSVSTLTIQRTQQEDSAVYLCASSLAAVEKLFFGSGTQLSVL.

The J gene is TRBJ1-2, the V gene TRBV19; 8 bases map to TRBD1. Losses at the gene ends were 5 bases for V and 8 bases for J; bases not matched to a gene: 10. Germline assignment: CDR1 LNHDA and CDR2 SQIVND (reference sequence). The CDR3 runs to 14 residues. The CDR3 DNA follows: TGTGCCAGTAGTCCCACGGACAGGGTAGGAGGCTACACCTTC. Translation gives CASSPTDRVGGYTF.

V is TRBV3-1 (or the pseudogene TRBV3-2) and J is TRBJ1-5, with 9 positions matching TRBD1. The CDR3 is 15 amino acids. Unmatched junction bases numbered 5, after V lost 0 bases and J lost 8 bases. The germline gives CDR1 LGHDT, CDR2 YNNKEL (reference sequence). This chain's CDR3 is CASSQEGDRVKPQHF. In DNA form, the CDR3 reads TGTGCCAGCAGCCAAGAGGGGGACAGGGTGAAGCCCCAGCATTTT.

This chain uses TRBV2 with TRBJ2-7; 9 nucleotides match TRBD1. V lost 1 base and J lost 4; bases outside the gene matches: 5. Germline CDR1 SNHLY, CDR2 FYNNEI. CDR3 length: 15 residues. The CDR3 here is CASSEDGTGKYEQYF. The CDR3 DNA reads TGTGCCAGCAGTGAAGATGGGACAGGGAAGTACGAGCAGTACTTC.

This chain uses TRBV11-2 with TRBJ2-1, with 7 bases fitting TRBD1. The CDR3 covers 13 residues. The germline V gene encodes CDR1 SGHAT and CDR2 FQNNGV. V lost 6 bases to trimming and J lost 13 bases; unmatched junction nucleotides: 12. In nucleotides, the CDR3 is TGTGCCAGCAGTCCTTCGTACCGGGACAGCCAGTTCTTC. Translation: CASSPSYRDSQFF.

This chain uses TRBV19 with TRBJ1-1; D is undetermined. Germline values: CDR1 LNHDA, CDR2 SQIVND (reference sequence). The V end was cut by 0 bases, the J end by 2 bases, with 13 bases between. This CDR3 region has 16 residues. CDR3 in amino acids: CASSIEARTGNTEAFF. The CDR3 DNA sequence: TGTGCCAGTAGTATAGAGGCTAGGACGGGAAACACTGAAGCTTTCTTT.

In this sample, this clone turned up a few times. J is TRBJ2-7 and V is TRBV6-2 or TRBV6-3, with 8 positions matching TRBD1. CDR1 MNHEY and CDR2 SVGEGT come from the germline V gene. With 5 bases clipped from V and 7 bases from J, the junction kept 16 bases outside the gene matches. CDR3 size: 16 residues. This chain's CDR3 is CASSTADDRGLGEQYF. DNA of the CDR3: TGTGCCAGCAGTACGGCGGACGACAGGGGACTGGGGGAGCAGTACTTC.

The chain combines TRBV5-1 with TRBJ2-3; TRBD1 might be the D (6 bases). Looked up from germline, CDR1 is SGHRS and CDR2 is YFSETQ. V shed 1 base and J shed 9 bases, with 9 bases lying between them. This CDR3 has 12 amino acids. CDR3 sequence: CASSLSRGTQYF. CDR3 in DNA: TGCGCCAGCAGCTTGAGCAGGGGCACGCAGTATTTT.

The chain carries TRBV3-1 (or the pseudogene TRBV3-2) and TRBJ2-7; 7 nucleotides align to TRBD1. There are 13 residues in the CDR3. The J segment lost 2 bases and the V segment lost 3 bases, leaving 1 base of the junction unmatched. Germline-derived CDR1 and CDR2 are LGHDT and YNNKEL (reference sequence). CDR3 in DNA: TGTGCCAGCAGCCAGGGGACAGCCTACGAGCAGTACTTC. It specifies CASSQGTAYEQYF.

The chain couples TRBV18 to TRBJ2-3; 9 nucleotides align to TRBD1. This CDR3 contains 14 residues. The junction had 5 bases not matched to a gene; V was cut back by 5 bases and J by 5 bases. The germline V gene has CDR1 KGHSH and CDR2 LQKENI. CDR3 nucleotides: TGTGCCAGCTCATCGACAGGGGGGGTAGATACGCAGTATTTT. Protein product: CASSSTGGVDTQYF. Full variable domain (outside the CDR3, taken from reference TRBV18 and TRBJ2-3): NAGVMQNPRHLVRRRGQEARLRCSPMKGHSHVYWYRQLPEEGLKFMVYLQKENIIDESGMPKERFSAEFPKEGPSILRIQQVVRGDSAAYFCASSSTGGVDTQYFGPGTRLTVL.

The genes are TRBV7-3 and TRBJ2-3, with TRBD2 identical over 12 bases. The germline V gene encodes CDR1 SGHTA and CDR2 FQGTGA. The CDR3 is made up of 15 amino acids. With 2 bases clipped from V and 5 bases from J, the junction kept 2 bases outside the gene matches. CDR3: CASSLGLAGRDTQYF. DNA for the CDR3: TGTGCCAGCAGCTTAGGACTAGCGGGGCGAGATACGCAGTATTTT.